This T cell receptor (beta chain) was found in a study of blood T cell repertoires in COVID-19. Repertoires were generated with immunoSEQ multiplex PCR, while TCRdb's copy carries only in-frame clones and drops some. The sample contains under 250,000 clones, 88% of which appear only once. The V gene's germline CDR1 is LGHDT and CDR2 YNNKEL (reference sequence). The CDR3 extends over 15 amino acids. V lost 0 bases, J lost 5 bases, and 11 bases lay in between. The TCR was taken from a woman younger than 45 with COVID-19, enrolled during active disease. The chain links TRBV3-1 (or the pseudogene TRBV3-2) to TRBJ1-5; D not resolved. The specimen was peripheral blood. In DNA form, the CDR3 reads TGTGCCAGCAGCCAAGATCTCGTCCCAGATCAGCCCCAGCATTTT. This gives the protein CASSQDLVPDQPQHF.